This T cell receptor (beta chain) was recorded in a study of OX40 agonist ivuxolimab in advanced cancers. Study-wide points: Expanded clones belonging to CD8+ T cells outnumbered, on average, those of CD4+.

Profiling relied on immunoSEQ multiplex PCR, and the TCRdb table lists in-frame clones only, not all of them. The data show around 70,000 clones, 70% to 85% seen once. This CDR3 contains 13 residues. The germline CDR1 and CDR2 sequences are SGHTA and FQGNSA. V was clipped by 5 bases and J by 5 bases, with 9 bases between them. As regards this clone: The antigen is not known.

Patients with autoimmune history or systemic immunosuppression were excluded. The sequence was obtained from an adult with an advanced solid tumor such as melanoma, head and neck, liver or kidney cancer. The sequencing used CD4+ or CD8+ T cells sorted from blood, collected in a trial of the OX40 agonist ivuxolimab. This chain links TRBV7-2 with TRBJ1-4; D is possibly TRBD1 (5 bases). CDR3 sequence reads: CASSDSLNEKLFF. CDR3 nucleotide sequence: TGTGCCAGCAGCGACAGTTTAAATGAAAAACTGTTTTTT.